One sample yielded the 25 T cell receptor beta chains listed below, sequenced in a study of blood T cell repertoires in COVID-19. The repertoire was sequenced with immunoSEQ multiplex PCR; TCRdb's copy has only in-frame clones and lacks some. The sample lists about 76,000 clones; more than 75% were seen once. Sequencing input: peripheral blood. The receptors originated from a man over 45 with acute or convalescent COVID-19.

The chain is built from TRBV11-3 and TRBJ2-7; 7 positions agree with TRBD2. CDR3 length: 15 amino acids. Trimming removed 4 bases from V and 6 bases from J; junction bases left unmatched: 12. The germline gives CDR1 SGHNT, CDR2 YENEEA. The CDR3: CASSSGAGTTTEQYF. CDR3 DNA sequence: TGTGCCAGCAGCTCTGGGGCCGGGACTACCACCGAGCAGTACTTC.

This rearrangement joins TRBV18 to TRBJ1-2, with D maybe TRBD1 (5 bases). V dropped 0 bases and J dropped 2 bases, with 13 bases sitting between them. CDR3 length: 16 amino acids. CDR1 is KGHSH, CDR2 LQKENI, per germline. In nucleotides, the CDR3 is TGTGCCAGCTCACCACCGGCCGTGGGGCGCAACTATGGCTACACCTTC. Translating gives CASSPPAVGRNYGYTF.

The V and J genes are TRBV18 and TRBJ2-1, with D uncertain. The V and J ends lost 2 bases and 4 bases respectively, with 9 bases between them. The length of the CDR3 is 14 residues. Germline-derived CDR1 and CDR2 are KGHSH and LQKENI. The CDR3 region is CASSPFPEYNEQFF. For the CDR3, the DNA is TGTGCCAGCTCACCATTTCCAGAATACAATGAGCAGTTCTTC. The full variable domain, in which reference TRBV18 and TRBJ2-1 provide the parts outside the CDR3, is NAGVMQNPRHLVRRRGQEARLRCSPMKGHSHVYWYRQLPEEGLKFMVYLQKENIIDESGMPKERFSAEFPKEGPSILRIQQVVRGDSAAYFCASSPFPEYNEQFFGPGTRLTVL.

The chain links TRBV7-2 to TRBJ1-2, with 7 positions matching TRBD1. The germline V gene encodes CDR1 SGHTA and CDR2 FQGNSA. The CDR3 is made up of 14 amino acids. V dropped 5 bases and J dropped 7; count of bases not matched to a gene: 10. CDR3 sequence (DNA): TGTGCCAGCAGCGTAAGAGTAGGGGGCTTTGGCTACACCTTC. Its translation: CASSVRVGGFGYTF.

The chain carries TRBV6-5 and TRBJ1-2; 8 nucleotides line up with TRBD1. V lost 9 bases to trimming and J lost 6 bases; unmatched junction nucleotides: 6. Germline CDR1 is MNHEY and CDR2 is SVGAGI. CDR3 length: 12 amino acids. The CDR3 protein is CASQGQGDGYTF. CDR3 coding DNA: TGTGCCAGTCAAGGACAGGGCGATGGCTACACCTTC.

The chain has TRBV5-1 and TRBJ2-2; 7 bases agree with TRBD2. CDR1 is SGHRS and CDR2 is YFSETQ in the germline V gene. V lost 0 bases, J lost 4 bases, and 12 bases stayed unmatched. This CDR3 spans 18 amino acids. CDR3 residues: CASSLAPQVAGITGELFF. In DNA form, the CDR3 reads TGCGCCAGCAGCTTGGCCCCCCAGGTAGCGGGTATCACCGGGGAGCTGTTTTTT.

This sequence joins TRBV28 and TRBJ2-1, with 8 bases that match TRBD1. This CDR3 spans 15 amino acids. Germline V gives CDR1 MDHEN, CDR2 SYDVKM. With V trimmed by 6 bases and J by 6 bases, 10 bases remained unmatched. The CDR3 DNA is TGTGCCAGCAGCAGTTGGGCAGGGGGCATCAATGAGCAGTTCTTC. This sequence encodes CASSSWAGGINEQFF.

This chain links TRBV6-4 with TRBJ1-2, with D perhaps TRBD1 (5 bases). Germline V gene data show CDR1 as MRHNA and CDR2 as SNTAGT. The germline V and J ends were trimmed by 6 bases and 2 bases, with 16 bases remaining between them. The CDR3 length is 15 residues. The CDR3 loop reads CASSPGRGTNYGYTF. CDR3 nucleotides: TGTGCCAGCAGCCCAGGGAGGGGAACCAACTATGGCTACACCTTC.

The rearrangement links TRBV4-2 to TRBJ2-3; 8 nucleotides match TRBD2. Germline V lookup: CDR1 LGHNA, CDR2 YNFKEQ. The V gene end was trimmed by 1 base and the J gene end by 2 bases; junction bases not matched to a gene: 2. The CDR3 consists of 15 residues. The CDR3 reads CASSQVAGFTDTQYF. CDR3 bases: TGTGCCAGCAGCCAAGTAGCGGGGTTCACAGATACGCAGTATTTT.

V usage is TRBV27 and J usage is TRBJ2-4; 11 bases fit TRBD2. CDR1 and CDR2 from the germline V gene are MNHEY and SMNVEV (reference sequence). Unmatched junction bases numbered 8, after V lost 5 bases and J lost 8 bases. The CDR3 has 15 residues. DNA for the CDR3: TGTGCCAGCAGTCCCTTAGCGGGAGGGTCAGACATTCAGTACTTC. As protein: CASSPLAGGSDIQYF.

V and J are TRBV7-2 and TRBJ1-3; D gene ambiguous. CDR1 is SGHTA and CDR2 is FQGNSA in the germline V gene. The CDR3 extends over 15 amino acids. Trimming stripped 1 base from V and 1 base from J, with 8 bases between. The CDR3 DNA reads TGTGCCAGCAGCTTAGTATCTTTTTCTGGAAACACCATATATTTT. It encodes CASSLVSFSGNTIYF.

The V gene is TRBV5-1, the J gene TRBJ2-2, with 11 bases lining up with TRBD2. V was pared by 4 bases and J by 7 bases, with 6 bases of the junction left unmatched. This CDR3 spans 15 amino acids. The germline V gene has CDR1 SGHRS and CDR2 YFSETQ. This CDR3 reads CASSELAGENGELFF. The CDR3 DNA sequence: TGCGCCAGCAGCGAACTAGCGGGAGAGAACGGGGAGCTGTTTTTT. The full variable domain, in which reference TRBV5-1 and TRBJ2-2 provide the parts outside the CDR3, is KAGVTQTPRYLIKTRGQQVTLSCSPISGHRSVSWYQQTPGQGLQFLFEYFSETQRNKGNFPGRFSGRQFSNSRSEMNVSTLELGDSALYLCASSELAGENGELFFGEGSRLTVL.

J is TRBJ2-7 and V is TRBV7-9, with 8 bases identical to TRBD2. V was clipped by 1 base and J by 4 bases; unmatched bases: 6. CDR1 and CDR2 from the germline V gene are SEHNR and FQNEAQ (reference sequence). The CDR3 has 15 residues. The CDR3 DNA reads as TGTGCCAGCAGCTTAGAAGCCGGGAGGGCGTACGAGCAGTACTTC. Protein: CASSLEAGRAYEQYF.

This clone showed up just once. This rearrangement joins TRBV29-1 to TRBJ2-1; a weak D match, TRBD2 (6 bases). Germline loops: CDR1 SQVTM, CDR2 ANQGSEA. The CDR3 is 16 amino acids. V was trimmed by 4 bases and J by 1 base, leaving 17 bases between them. CDR3 sequence: CSVAGGGDGSYNEQFF. CDR3 in DNA: TGCAGCGTTGCTGGCGGAGGGGATGGTTCCTACAATGAGCAGTTCTTC.

The V gene is TRBV24-1, the J gene TRBJ2-3, with D possibly TRBD1 on 6 matching bases. The CDR3 extends over 18 amino acids. Trimming took off 6 bases at V and 2 bases at J, with 23 bases between the two ends. Germline V gene sequence: CDR1 KGHDR, CDR2 SFDVKD. The CDR3 DNA reads TGTGCCACCAGTTTTGACAGGCCGACCTTGCTTATCACAGATACGCAGTATTTT. Its protein product is CATSFDRPTLLITDTQYF.

The count of this clone is one. The gene calls are TRBV10-3 and TRBJ2-3, with TRBD2 matching over 7 bases. The CDR3 contains 15 residues. Germline values: CDR1 ENHRY, CDR2 SYGVKD. V dropped 3 bases and J dropped 6; count of bases not matched to a gene: 9. The CDR3 reads CAISDGAGVADTQYF. The CDR3 DNA sequence: TGTGCCATCAGTGACGGGGCGGGAGTAGCTGATACGCAGTATTTT.

The rearrangement joins TRBV9 to TRBJ2-3; D not certain. CDR1 and CDR2 (germline): SGDLS, YYNGEE. The CDR3 is 14 amino acids. V lost 6 bases and J lost 4, with 15 bases in between. The CDR3 sequence: CASTEARKADTQYF. CDR3 nucleotides: TGTGCCAGCACCGAGGCCCGGAAGGCAGATACGCAGTATTTT.

The chain employs TRBV30 and TRBJ2-1; 9 bases line up with TRBD2. V shed 3 bases and J 0 bases; nucleotides not matched to a gene: 18. Germline CDR1 and CDR2: GTSNPN and SVGIG (reference sequence). The CDR3 loop spans 20 amino acids. The CDR3 DNA is TGTGCCTGGAGAGGTCCCGACAGGGCACTAGCGGGCAGCTCCTACAATGAGCAGTTCTTC. Translating gives CAWRGPDRALAGSSYNEQFF.

J is TRBJ2-5 and V is TRBV7-3, with TRBD2 matching over 10 bases. The germline V gene encodes CDR1 SGHTA and CDR2 FQGTGA. The V segment lost 5 bases and the J segment 0 bases; nucleotides outside the gene matches: 3. The CDR3 extends over 15 amino acids. CDR3 DNA sequence: TGTGCCAGCAGCCACGGGACTAGCGACCAAGAGACCCAGTACTTC. This codes for CASSHGTSDQETQYF.

The rearrangement joins TRBV12-5 to TRBJ2-7, with D perhaps matching TRBD1 (6 bases). Looked up from germline, CDR1 is LGHNT and CDR2 is FRNRAP. CDR3 length equals 18 residues. V shed 5 bases and J shed 0 bases, with 23 bases lying between them. The CDR3 DNA follows: TGTGCTAGTGGTAGCTGCTCCGGGACACCTAGGAGCTCCTACGAGCAGTACGTC. Translating gives CASGSCSGTPRSSYEQYV.

The chain uses TRBV27 and TRBJ1-3, with 7 bases matching TRBD1. The CDR3 totals 14 residues. The V gene's germline CDR1 is MNHEY and CDR2 SMNVEV (reference sequence). After removal of 6 bases from V and 1 base from J, the junction contained 3 bases not matched to a gene. The CDR3 here is CASSETGSGNTIYF. The CDR3 nucleotides are TGTGCCAGCAGCGAGACAGGGTCTGGAAACACCATATATTTT.

The chain employs TRBV9 and TRBJ2-1; 7 nucleotides align to TRBD2. V lost 3 bases, J lost 4 bases, and 10 bases stayed unmatched. Germline V gives CDR1 SGDLS, CDR2 YYNGEE. The CDR3 consists of 16 residues. In DNA form, the CDR3 reads TGTGCCAGCAGCGGTCTCGGGGCGGGAGTTTACAATGAGCAGTTCTTC. This codes for CASSGLGAGVYNEQFF.

This clone was recorded a few times. V is TRBV6-2 or TRBV6-3 and J is TRBJ1-5; 11 positions match TRBD1. The V and J ends lost 0 bases and 7 bases, in that order; junction bases with no gene match: 14. The CDR3 covers 19 residues. Germline CDR1 and CDR2: MNHEY and SVGEGT. The CDR3 loop is CASSYSRTGGLILGQPQHF. CDR3 bases: TGTGCCAGCAGTTACTCTCGGACAGGGGGCCTTATATTGGGCCAGCCCCAGCATTTT.

This chain links TRBV15 with TRBJ2-3; 9 positions agree with TRBD2. This CDR3 has 18 amino acids. The germline CDR1 and CDR2 sequences are LNHNV and YYDKDF (reference sequence). J gave up 0 bases and V 0 bases, and 7 bases lay outside the gene matches. The CDR3 DNA follows: TGTGCCACCAGCAGAGATCAGAGCGGGGGGCCGAGCACAGATACGCAGTATTTT. It yields the protein CATSRDQSGGPSTDTQYF.

The rearrangement links TRBV7-2 to TRBJ2-5; D unclear. V shed 6 bases and J shed 1 base, with 9 bases lying between them. The CDR3 is made up of 13 amino acids. Per the germline V gene, CDR1 is SGHTA and CDR2 is FQGNSA. The CDR3 nucleotides read TGTGCCAGCAGGGCTCGCATCCAAGAGACCCAGTACTTC. It codes for CASRARIQETQYF.